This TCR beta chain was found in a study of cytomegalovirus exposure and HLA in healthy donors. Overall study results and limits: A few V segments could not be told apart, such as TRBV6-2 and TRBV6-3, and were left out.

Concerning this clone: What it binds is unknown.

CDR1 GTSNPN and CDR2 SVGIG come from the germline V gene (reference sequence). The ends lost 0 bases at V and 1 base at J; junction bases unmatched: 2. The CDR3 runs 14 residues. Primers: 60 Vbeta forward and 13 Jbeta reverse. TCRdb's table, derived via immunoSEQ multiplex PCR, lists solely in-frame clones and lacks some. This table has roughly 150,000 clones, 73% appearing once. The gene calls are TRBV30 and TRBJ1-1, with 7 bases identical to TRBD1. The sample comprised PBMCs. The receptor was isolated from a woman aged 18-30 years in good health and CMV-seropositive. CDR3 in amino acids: CAWSVGTENTEAFF. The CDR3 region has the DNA TGTGCCTGGAGTGTCGGGACAGAGAACACTGAAGCTTTCTTT.